The source of this T cell receptor beta chain is a study of OX40 agonist ivuxolimab in advanced cancers. Worth noting for this clone: Its antigen remains unknown.

The germline CDR1 and CDR2 sequences are MNHNS and SASEGT. With 3 bases clipped from V and 2 bases from J, the junction kept 5 bases outside the gene matches. This CDR3 contains 15 residues. Only in-frame clones appear in the TCRdb table, and some are missing; sequencing was by immunoSEQ multiplex PCR. The sample has about 69,000 clones; around 93% are singletons. Study findings and constraints: Clones of CD4+ and CD8+ blood T cells grew by week 6 at doses of 0.1 to 3.0 mg/kg. At 0.1-3.0 mg/kg, partial responders had clonal expansion among the lowest observed. Researchers report that CD8+ T cells had, on average, more expanded clones than CD4+.

V is TRBV6-1 and J is TRBJ2-3; 7 nucleotides line up with TRBD2. This TCR was recovered from an adult with an advanced solid tumor such as melanoma, head and neck, liver or kidney cancer. Sequences were derived from CD4+ or CD8+ T cells sorted from blood, sampled in a trial of the OX40 agonist ivuxolimab. CDR3 residues: CASSEVGGTTDTQYF. The CDR3 DNA reads as TGTGCCAGCAGTGAGGTGGGAGGGACCACAGATACGCAGTATTTT.